The entry below describes one TCR beta chain. No antigen is known for it. The data were taken from a study of cytomegalovirus exposure and HLA in healthy donors. The PCR employed 60 Vbeta primers together with 13 Jbeta primers. Sequencing used immunoSEQ multiplex PCR; TCRdb keeps in-frame clones, though not all of them. The sample yields 170,000 or so clones, 70% to 85% seen once. Notes on the study in general: As confirmed in vitro, a few CMV-associated chains were specific for CMV antigens. In a later analysis, TCR beta V- and J-gene trimming was associated with a missense DCLRE1C variant. When presence/absence was analysed, sequencing depth was taken to be roughly uniform across donors.

The CDR3 runs to 15 residues. Germline V gives CDR1 ENHRY, CDR2 SYGVKD. The junction had 5 bases not matched to a gene; V was cut back by 6 bases and J by 5 bases. The sequence derives from a woman aged 40 to 55 in good health and CMV-seronegative. Sequenced: PBMCs. The chain couples TRBV10-3 to TRBJ2-5; TRBD2 matches at 14 bases. CDR3 sequence: CAISAGLAGGETQYF. The CDR3 bases are TGTGCCATCAGCGCCGGACTAGCGGGGGGTGAGACCCAGTACTTC.